Reported below is one TCR beta chain. The data originate from a study of T cells in tumors after PD-1 blockade. Looking at the study overall: Patients had no prior checkpoint blockade, systemic immunosuppressants, or anti-cancer therapy within 4 weeks. Each patient got pembrolizumab 200 mg every 3 weeks or cemiplimab 350 mg every 2 weeks.

The method was immunoSEQ multiplex PCR; TCRdb's version includes in-frame clones alone and lacks a portion of them. The table shows about 10,000 clones, with around 67% occurring only once. The TCR was taken from a human donor with basal cell carcinoma. The sample consisted of tumor tissue, taken after anti-PD-1 treatment.

CDR3 sequence reads: CASSLQGSLNTEAFF. CDR3 sequence (DNA): TGTGCCAGCAGCTTACAGGGGAGCTTGAACACTGAAGCTTTCTTT. The chain recombines TRBV11-3 with TRBJ1-1; a possible D gene is TRBD1 (6 bases). CDR1 is SGHNT, CDR2 YENEEA, per germline. The CDR3 extends over 15 amino acids. With 2 bases removed from V and 0 bases from J, the gap between germline ends came to 10 bases.